This T cell receptor (beta chain) was sequenced for a study of identical twins. General study points: The study found that models underestimated out-of-frame TCR alpha sharing in monozygotic twins. The conclusions drew on cross-sectional statistical analysis instead of tracking the same donors. Insertion counts were lower in abundant cord blood beta clonotypes, a trend that memory repertoires did not show.

TCRdb called the 5' RACE reads again in MiXCR, with one record for every CDR3 protein. The sample lists approximately 550,000 distinct CDR3 sequences, approximately 20% occurring once. Comment on this clonotype: No antigen is known for it.

The CDR3 sequence is 17 residues long. From germline, CDR1 is SGDLS and CDR2 YYNGEE. V trimming: 0 bases; J trimming: 9 bases; junction bases outside the gene matches: 14. The data also belong to a second study, concerning yellow fever vaccine responses in identical twins.

The sample was CD4+ T cells sorted from blood. The V gene is TRBV9, the J gene TRBJ2-5; 10 positions agree with TRBD2. The sequence was collected from a young woman in good health. The CDR3 nucleotides read TGTGCCAGCAGCGTAGATTCGCGGACTAGCGGTCTGGTGGCCCAGTACTTC. This gives the protein CASSVDSRTSGLVAQYF.